The next 23 T cell receptor beta chains were all read from a single sample in a study of T-cell reconstitution after alpha-beta-depleted transplantation in children. The library targeted TCRbeta and was prepared with unique molecular identifiers. TCRdb reprocessed the PCR reads with MiXCR, giving one entry per CDR3 protein. This sample has about 1,000,000 distinct CDR3 sequences, with about 29% found just once. The material sequenced was PBMCs, mostly from graft donor cells, taken 360 days after TCRalphabeta/CD19-depleted stem cell transplant. All receptors come from a boy in the first two years of life who had a stem cell transplant for SCID, so the T cells may come from the graft donor.

The V gene is TRBV7-2, the J gene TRBJ2-6; no clear D gene. V was shortened by 5 bases and J by 0 bases, with 14 bases between the two germline ends. Per germline, CDR1 SGHTA and CDR2 FQGNSA. The CDR3 is 17 residues long. The CDR3: CASSPRRPISGANVLTF. CDR3 nucleotides: TGTGCCAGCAGCCCCCGCCGACCGATCTCTGGGGCCAACGTCCTGACTTTC.

V and J are TRBV11-2 and TRBJ2-5; D possibly corresponds to TRBD2 (7 bases). Germline V gene data show CDR1 as SGHAT and CDR2 as FQNNGV. The ends were cut back, 5 bases at V and 0 bases at J, with 13 bases in the middle. This CDR3 region has 15 residues. The CDR3 loop is CASSPRGPYQETQYF. In DNA, the CDR3 is TGTGCCAGCAGCCCGCGGGGGCCTTACCAAGAGACCCAGTACTTC. Supplemented by reference TRBV11-2 and TRBJ2-5, the full variable domain reads EAGVAQSPRYKIIEKRQSVAFWCNPISGHATLYWYQQILGQGPKLLIQFQNNGVVDDSQLPKDRFSAERLKGVDSTLKIQPAKLEDSAVYLCASSPRGPYQETQYFGPGTRLLVL.

This clonotype was seen more than once but under ten times. The chain uses TRBV7-2 and TRBJ2-2; 7 positions match TRBD1. The germline gives CDR1 SGHTA, CDR2 FQGNSA. V trimming: 1 base; J trimming: 4 bases; junction bases outside the gene matches: 6. The CDR3 is made up of 16 amino acids. The CDR3 sequence: CASSLELTGVTGELFF. In DNA, the CDR3 is TGTGCCAGCAGCTTAGAGCTCACAGGGGTCACCGGGGAGCTGTTTTTT. The whole variable domain, filled in from reference TRBV7-2 and TRBJ2-2, reads GAGVSQSPSNKVTEKGKDVELRCDPISGHTALYWYRQSLGQGLEFLIYFQGNSAPDKSGLPSDRFSAERTGGSVSTLTIQRTQQEDSAVYLCASSLELTGVTGELFFGEGSRLTVL.

A few counts support this clonotype. The V call is TRBV20-1, the J call TRBJ2-7, with a possible D match to TRBD1 (6 bases). This CDR3 is built from 14 residues. The germline CDR1 and CDR2 sequences are DFQATT and SNEGSKA (reference sequence). Trimming took off 3 bases at V and 2 bases at J, with 14 bases between the two ends. This CDR3 reads CSARPTRTAYEQYF. The DNA for the CDR3 is TGCAGTGCTAGGCCGACGCGGACAGCCTACGAGCAGTACTTC.

The gene calls are TRBV10-3 and TRBJ1-1; D unclear. Germline V gives CDR1 ENHRY, CDR2 SYGVKD. V dropped 3 bases and J dropped 9 bases, with 17 bases sitting between them. CDR3 length: 14 amino acids. CDR3 amino acids: CAISEPRRAQKAFF. The CDR3 DNA reads as TGTGCCATCAGTGAACCACGCCGAGCGCAGAAAGCTTTCTTT.

The chain employs TRBV5-5 and TRBJ2-2; perhaps D is TRBD1 or TRBD2 (5 bases each). This CDR3 is built from 15 residues. Germline assignment: CDR1 SGHKS and CDR2 YYEKEE (reference sequence). With 4 bases removed from V and 8 bases from J, the gap between germline ends came to 18 bases. CDR3 nucleotides: TGTGCCAGCAGCGACGCCGGGACCCTGGCTGGGGAGCTGTTTTTT. It yields the protein CASSDAGTLAGELFF.

V is TRBV29-1 and J is TRBJ1-1; perhaps TRBD1 as D (6 bases). V lost 3 bases, J lost 4 bases, and 9 bases lay in between. The CDR3 spans 12 residues. In germline, CDR1 is SQVTM, CDR2 ANQGSEA. CDR3 DNA sequence: TGCAGCGTTGACGGGGGGCGCACTGAAGCTTTCTTT. Amino acids: CSVDGGRTEAFF.

The chain recombines TRBV10-3 with TRBJ2-6; D possibly corresponds to TRBD2 (5 bases). This CDR3 is built from 16 residues. CDR1 is ENHRY, CDR2 SYGVKD, per germline. The V gene lost 3 bases and the J gene lost 0 bases, with 9 bases spanning the gap. This CDR3 is CAISDTGISGANVLTF. The CDR3 nucleotides are TGTGCCATCAGTGATACGGGGATCTCTGGGGCCAACGTCCTGACTTTC.

This clonotype appeared many times. The chain combines TRBV12-3 or TRBV12-4 with TRBJ2-1, with D possibly TRBD1 on 6 matching bases. Trimming took off 6 bases at V and 4 bases at J, with 13 bases between the two ends. This CDR3 is built from 14 residues. CDR3 amino acids: CASSSDRPYNEQFF. The CDR3 DNA reads as TGTGCCAGCAGCTCCGACAGGCCTTACAATGAGCAGTTCTTC.

This clonotype has only a few counts. This sequence joins TRBV28 and TRBJ2-2; D remains unclear. V was cut by 3 bases and J by 6 bases, with 11 bases left in between. Germline V lookup: CDR1 MDHEN, CDR2 SYDVKM. The CDR3 has 14 amino acids. The CDR3 DNA reads TGTGCCAGCAGTTTTTCTCCTGGGGCCGGGGAGCTGTTTTTT. Protein: CASSFSPGAGELFF.

This clonotype has a handful of counts. This CDR3 is CASSLRGSEYNEQFF. As DNA, the CDR3 is TGTGCCAGCAGTTTAAGGGGATCTGAGTACAATGAGCAGTTCTTC. This chain links TRBV12-3 or TRBV12-4 with TRBJ2-1, with TRBD1 as a possible D gene (5 bases). The CDR3 is 15 residues long. The V gene lost 2 bases and the J gene lost 4 bases, with 12 bases spanning the gap.

This chain joins TRBV9 and TRBJ2-3; 8 bases map to TRBD2. The CDR3 extends over 13 amino acids. From germline, CDR1 is SGDLS and CDR2 YYNGEE. V shed 7 bases, J shed 0 bases, and the junction held 1 base outside the gene matches. The CDR3 DNA is TGTGCCAGCCAGCGGGGGAGCACAGATACGCAGTATTTT. Amino acids: CASQRGSTDTQYF.

The sample holds a few counts of this clonotype. This chain joins TRBV6-5 and TRBJ2-7; no clear D. Germline V gene sequence: CDR1 MNHEY, CDR2 SVGAGI. Trimming stripped 4 bases from V and 7 bases from J, with 14 bases between. The CDR3 consists of 13 residues. The DNA of the CDR3 is TGTGCCAGCAGTTCCGTCGGGCGACCAGAGCAGTACTTC. Translated, it gives CASSSVGRPEQYF.

The chain joins TRBV15 to TRBJ1-6; D uncertain. V gave up 1 base and J gave up 8 bases, with 6 bases separating them. Germline V CDR1 and CDR2: LNHNV, YYDKDF (reference sequence). The CDR3 is 13 residues long. The CDR3: CATSRVVDSPLHF. CDR3 DNA: TGTGCCACCAGCAGAGTTGTTGATTCACCCCTCCACTTT.

This clonotype was recorded a few times. V is TRBV28 and J is TRBJ1-1; D gene ambiguous. V dropped 7 bases and J dropped 1 base, with 10 bases sitting between them. The germline V gene has CDR1 MDHEN and CDR2 SYDVKM. CDR3 size: 13 residues. The CDR3 DNA sequence: TGTGCCAGCACCTACAGCGGGAACACTGAAGCTTTCTTT. Its translation: CASTYSGNTEAFF.

The chain joins TRBV7-3 to TRBJ2-6; 10 positions agree with TRBD1. Trimming cost V 0 bases and J 2 bases; bases outside gene matches: 4. CDR1 and CDR2 (germline): SGHTA, FQGTGA. The CDR3 is 18 amino acids. The chain's CDR3 is CASSLTRDRGPGANVLTF. CDR3 in DNA: TGTGCCAGCAGCTTAACACGGGACAGGGGACCTGGGGCCAACGTCCTGACTTTC.

This clonotype was seen a few times. This chain joins TRBV7-3 and TRBJ2-7; TRBD1 matches 8 bases. Germline CDR1 reads SGHTA; CDR2 reads FQGTGA. The CDR3 runs 15 residues. J gave up 3 bases and V 4 bases, and 8 bases lay outside the gene matches. DNA of the CDR3: TGTGCCAGCAGCTCCTATCCGACAGGGGTCTACGAGCAGTACTTC. Its protein product is CASSSYPTGVYEQYF.

The V gene is TRBV9, the J gene TRBJ2-1, with 13 bases fitting TRBD2. The germline gives CDR1 SGDLS, CDR2 YYNGEE. The J segment lost 1 base and the V segment lost 2 bases, leaving 3 bases of the junction unmatched. The CDR3 runs 17 residues. CDR3 loop: CASSVWTSGGSYNEQFF. The CDR3 DNA follows: TGTGCCAGCAGCGTTTGGACTAGCGGGGGTTCCTACAATGAGCAGTTCTTC.

This chain links TRBV27 with TRBJ2-7; 8 nucleotides align to TRBD2. This CDR3 contains 15 residues. Germline V gene lookup returns CDR1 MNHEY and CDR2 SMNVEV (reference sequence). V trimming: 4 bases; J trimming: 7 bases; junction bases outside the gene matches: 12. The CDR3 protein is CASSYDGGATEEQYF. The CDR3 nucleotides are TGTGCCAGCAGTTATGACGGGGGGGCCACGGAGGAGCAGTACTTC.

There are a few counts of this clonotype. The chain joins TRBV4-1 to TRBJ1-3; D remains ambiguous. Germline CDR1 and CDR2: MGHRA and YSYEKL. V was clipped by 1 base and J by 0 bases, with 13 bases between them. This CDR3 has 17 residues. The CDR3 DNA sequence: TGCGCCAGCAGCCAAGGACCGTCTCGAATCTCTGGAAACACCATATATTTT. It yields the protein CASSQGPSRISGNTIYF.

This clonotype was recorded a few times. DNA for the CDR3: TGTGCCAGCAGCTTGATTCGGCCTAGCGTCGATGAGCAGTTCTTC. Protein sequence: CASSLIRPSVDEQFF. The rearrangement uses TRBV5-4 and TRBJ2-1, with D tentatively TRBD2 (6 bases). The V gene's germline CDR1 is SGHNT and CDR2 YYREEE (reference sequence). V lost 1 base, J lost 8 bases, and 16 bases lay in between. CDR3 length: 15 residues. Combining the CDR3 with reference TRBV5-4 and TRBJ2-1 gives the whole variable domain ETGVTQSPTHLIKTRGQQVTLRCSSQSGHNTVSWYQQALGQGPQFIFQYYREEENGRGNFPPRFSGLQFPNYSSELNVNALELDDSALYLCASSLIRPSVDEQFFGPGTRLTVL.

This clonotype turned up a few times. This chain uses TRBV9 with TRBJ2-1, with 8 nucleotides matching TRBD1. V dropped 3 bases and J dropped 1; count of bases not matched to a gene: 6. From germline, CDR1 is SGDLS and CDR2 YYNGEE. The CDR3 has 16 amino acids. Here the CDR3 reads CASSAIDRGSYNEQFF. The DNA of the CDR3 is TGTGCCAGCAGCGCCATAGACAGGGGATCCTACAATGAGCAGTTCTTC.

This clonotype occurred many times. The chain joins TRBV27 to TRBJ1-1; TRBD1 agrees at 9 bases. V was clipped by 4 bases and J by 5 bases; unmatched bases: 8. The CDR3 sequence is 15 residues long. Germline loops: CDR1 MNHEY, CDR2 SMNVEV (reference sequence). DNA for the CDR3: TGTGCCAGCAGTTCCCCGGGACAGGGAAGAACTGAAGCTTTCTTT. It codes for CASSSPGQGRTEAFF.